This record covers a single TCR beta chain. The CDR3 is 15 amino acids. The V end was cut by 6 bases, the J end by 6 bases, with 20 bases between. The germline V gene has CDR1 MNHEY and CDR2 SVGAGI. This specimen belongs to a study of blood T cell repertoires in COVID-19. Overall study context: T cells, B-cell-depleted T cells, or PBMCs provided the cDNA or gDNA that served as material.

Produced via immunoSEQ multiplex PCR; TCRdb's table is partial and in-frame only. The table records about 220,000 clones, roughly 83% of them present only once. The origin of this receptor is a middle-aged woman with acute COVID-19. The J gene is TRBJ1-2, the V gene TRBV6-5, with D perhaps TRBD1 (5 bases). Material: PBMCs or T cells enriched from blood (not recorded which). The CDR3 coding sequence is TGTGCCAGCAGGTCCTCGGACACTTCACCTAATGGCTACACCTTC. It specifies CASRSSDTSPNGYTF.